This T cell receptor beta chain emerged from a study of T-cell reconstitution after alpha-beta-depleted transplantation in children. The authors prepared the TCRbeta library with unique molecular identifiers. TCRdb re-derived calls from the PCR reads in MiXCR, one entry per CDR3 protein. The sample carries hundreds of thousands of distinct CDR3 sequences, about 12% recorded once. This clonotype was observed a few times. The germline V and J ends were trimmed by 3 bases and 3 bases, with 6 bases remaining between them. Germline CDR1 reads KGHSH; CDR2 reads LQKENI. The CDR3 sequence is 14 residues long.

This receptor was obtained from a girl aged 2 to 10 with congenital amegakaryocytic thrombocytopenia, due to receive a stem cell transplant. The gene calls are TRBV18 and TRBJ2-6; D unresolved. The sequences come from PBMCs, collected before TCRalphabeta/CD19-depleted stem cell transplant. The CDR3 region is CASSPDFGANVLTF. As DNA, the CDR3 is TGTGCCAGCTCACCGGATTTTGGGGCCAACGTCCTGACTTTC.